The 6 T cell receptor beta chains reported below all come from one sample, sequenced in a study of post-analysis software for immune sequencing data. Findings and caveats of the study: Compared with controls, patients had more of 4 or 5 TRBV segments, including TRBV5-6, TRBV5-1 and TRBV20-1.

Incorporated into the TCR beta cDNA libraries were unique molecular identifiers, which served to reduce PCR and sequencing biases. One entry per CDR3 protein, called by TCRdb with MiXCR from the PCR reads. Among hundreds of thousands of distinct CDR3 sequences listed, over 45% were seen once. Antigens for these TCRs are unknown. Sequencing was done on a sample of blood. These receptors all come from a girl aged 2 to 10 with multiple sclerosis.

The chain has TRBV2 and TRBJ1-1; D unclear. CDR3 length: 15 amino acids. Deletions cut 5 bases from V and 5 bases from J, with 18 bases between. Germline assignment: CDR1 SNHLY and CDR2 FYNNEI. CDR3 bases: TGTGCCAGCAGTAACTTCAGGACGTTGAGTACTGAAGCTTTCTTT. It yields the protein CASSNFRTLSTEAFF.

This clonotype was detected a few times. The chain couples TRBV12-3 or TRBV12-4 to TRBJ2-3, with D tentatively TRBD2 (6 bases). With 8 bases removed from V and 1 base from J, the gap between germline ends came to 13 bases. The CDR3 totals 14 residues. The CDR3 protein is CASSVGGGTDTQYF. In DNA, the CDR3 is TGTGCCAGCTCGGTGGGAGGCGGCACAGATACGCAGTATTTT.

The rearrangement uses TRBV4-1 and TRBJ2-1; 8 nucleotides match TRBD2. This CDR3 region has 17 residues. Trimming cost V 4 bases and J 1 base; bases outside gene matches: 9. Germline V gene lookup returns CDR1 MGHRA and CDR2 YSYEKL. The CDR3 nucleotides are TGCGCCAGCAGCCCAATTTTTTTAGCGGGGTCCTACAATGAGCAGTTCTTC. This gives the protein CASSPIFLAGSYNEQFF.

The rearrangement joins TRBV20-1 to TRBJ1-5; 11 nucleotides align to TRBD1. CDR1 DFQATT and CDR2 SNEGSKA come from the germline V gene (reference sequence). V lost 3 bases to trimming and J lost 4 bases; unmatched junction nucleotides: 2. This CDR3 comprises 14 residues. The CDR3 sequence: CSASGDRGNQPQHF. The CDR3 bases are TGCAGTGCTAGCGGGGACAGGGGGAATCAGCCCCAGCATTTT.

The chain couples TRBV4-1 to TRBJ1-4; TRBD1 matches at 8 bases. The length of the CDR3 is 14 residues. J gave up 8 bases and V 4 bases, and 6 bases lay outside the gene matches. CDR1 and CDR2 from the germline V gene are MGHRA and YSYEKL. The CDR3 DNA follows: TGCGCCAGCAGCCTGGGGACAGGCCTAGAAAAACTGTTTTTT. Amino acids: CASSLGTGLEKLFF.

The CDR3 DNA reads TGTGCCAGCAGCACTAGCGGGGGGGCCACAGATACGCAGTATTTT. Amino acid sequence: CASSTSGGATDTQYF. The chain links TRBV7-2 to TRBJ2-3, with 13 bases fitting TRBD2. The length of the CDR3 is 15 residues. Germline V lookup: CDR1 SGHTA, CDR2 FQGNSA. Trimming at V came to 5 bases and at J to 2 bases, leaving 1 base not matched to a gene.